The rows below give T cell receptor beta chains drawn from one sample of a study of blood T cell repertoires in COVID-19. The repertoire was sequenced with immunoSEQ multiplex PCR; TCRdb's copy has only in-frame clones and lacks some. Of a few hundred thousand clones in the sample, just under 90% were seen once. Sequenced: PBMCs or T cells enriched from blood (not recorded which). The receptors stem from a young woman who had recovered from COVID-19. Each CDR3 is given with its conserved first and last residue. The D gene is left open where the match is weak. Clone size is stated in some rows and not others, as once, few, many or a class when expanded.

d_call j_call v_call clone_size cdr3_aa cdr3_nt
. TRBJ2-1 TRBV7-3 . CASSFPILSNEQFF TGTGCCAGCAGCTTCCCGATACTAAGTAATGAGCAGTTCTTC
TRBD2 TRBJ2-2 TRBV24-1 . CATNEGGLGTGELFF TGTGCCACCAATGAGGGAGGGCTGGGCACCGGGGAGCTGTTTTTT
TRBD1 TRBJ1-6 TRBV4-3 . CASSQDRTGYNSPLHF TGCGCCAGCAGCCAAGATCGGACAGGGTACAATTCACCCCTCCACTTT
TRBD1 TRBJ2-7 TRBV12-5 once CASGPGTGNYEQYF TGTGCTAGTGGCCCCGGGACAGGGAACTACGAGCAGTACTTC
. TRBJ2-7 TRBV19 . CASSIGAGHEQYF TGTGCCAGTAGTATAGGGGCAGGCCACGAGCAGTACTTC
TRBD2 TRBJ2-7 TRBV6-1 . CASSDFSGGYEQYF TGTGCCAGCAGTGATTTTAGCGGGGGCTACGAGCAGTACTTC
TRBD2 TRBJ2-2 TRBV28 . CASSSTPSGITGELFF TGTGCCAGCAGTTCGACTCCTAGCGGGATCACCGGGGAGCTGTTTTTT
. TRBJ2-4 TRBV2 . CASSEEGRDIQYF TGTGCCAGCAGTGAGGAGGGGCGAGACATTCAGTACTTC
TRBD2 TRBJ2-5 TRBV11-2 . CASSIPGLKETQYF TGTGCCAGCAGCATACCGGGACTAAAAGAGACCCAGTACTTC
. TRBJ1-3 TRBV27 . CASKPFSGNTIYF TGTGCCAGCAAGCCGTTCTCTGGAAACACCATATATTTT
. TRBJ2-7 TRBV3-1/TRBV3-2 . CASSQGLGSRFPQYF TGTGCCAGCAGCCAAGGTCTCGGGAGCCGTTTTCCGCAGTACTTC
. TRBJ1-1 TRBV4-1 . CASSQDSGLGTEAFF TGCGCCAGCAGCCAAGATAGTGGACTAGGGACTGAAGCTTTCTTT
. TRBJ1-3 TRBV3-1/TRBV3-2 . CASSPGVGAGNTIYF TGTGCCAGCAGCCCGGGGGTCGGGGCCGGAAACACCATATATTTT
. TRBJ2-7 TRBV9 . CASSVEAGPSYEQYF TGTGCCAGCAGCGTAGAGGCGGGACCGTCCTACGAGCAGTACTTC
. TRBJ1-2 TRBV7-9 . CASSLPENYGYTF TGTGCCAGCAGCCTCCCGGAGAACTATGGCTACACCTTC
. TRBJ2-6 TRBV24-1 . CATSDTANSGANVLTF TGTGCCACCAGTGACACCGCTAACTCTGGGGCCAACGTCCTGACTTTC
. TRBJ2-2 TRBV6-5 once CASSYRQENTGELFF TGTGCCAGCAGTTATCGGCAGGAGAACACCGGGGAGCTGTTTTTT
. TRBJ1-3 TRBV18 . CASSPLGSSGNTIYF TGTGCCAGCTCACCATTAGGGAGCTCTGGAAACACCATATATTTT
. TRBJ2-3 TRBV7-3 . CASSLKGRDTQYF TGTGCCAGCAGCTTAAAGGGGCGGGATACGCAGTATTTT
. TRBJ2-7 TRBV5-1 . CASSLGVTLSSYEQYF TGCGCCAGCAGCTTGGGGGTGACTTTGAGCTCCTACGAGCAGTACTTC
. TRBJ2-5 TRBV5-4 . CASSPGSSSSQETQYF TGTGCCAGCAGCCCTGGGTCTAGCTCTTCCCAAGAGACCCAGTACTTC
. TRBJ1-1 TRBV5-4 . CASSVDTNTEAFF TGTGCCAGCAGCGTAGACACGAACACTGAAGCTTTCTTT
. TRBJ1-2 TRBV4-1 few CASSQRATDSYGYTF TGCGCCAGCAGCCAAAGAGCGACGGACTCCTATGGCTACACCTTC
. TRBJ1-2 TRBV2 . CASQALANYGYTF TGTGCCAGCCAGGCGTTAGCTAACTATGGCTACACCTTC
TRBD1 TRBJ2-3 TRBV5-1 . CASSRDRGGGTDTQYF TGCGCCAGCAGCCGAGACAGGGGTGGAGGCACAGATACGCAGTATTTT
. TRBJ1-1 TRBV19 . CASGLTGYTEAFF TGTGCCAGTGGATTGACAGGCTACACTGAAGCTTTCTTT
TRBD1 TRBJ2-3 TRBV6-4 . CASSDGQGAADTQYF TGTGCCAGCAGTGACGGACAGGGGGCAGCAGATACGCAGTATTTT
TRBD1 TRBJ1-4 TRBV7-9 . CASSFKQGASTTNEKLFF TGTGCCAGCAGCTTTAAACAGGGGGCGAGTACTACTAATGAAAAACTGTTTTTT
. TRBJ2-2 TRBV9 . CASWGDTGELFF TGTGCCAGCTGGGGGGACACCGGGGAGCTGTTTTTT
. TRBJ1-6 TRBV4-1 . CASSQLVNSPLHF TGCGCCAGCAGCCAATTAGTTAATTCACCCCTCCACTTT
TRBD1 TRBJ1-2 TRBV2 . CASSQDRADGYTF TGTGCCAGCAGCCAAGACAGGGCTGATGGCTACACCTTC
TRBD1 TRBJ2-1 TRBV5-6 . CASIRDRGKEDEQFF TGTGCCAGCATCCGAGACAGGGGGAAGGAAGATGAGCAGTTCTTC
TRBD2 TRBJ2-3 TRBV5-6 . CASSPGTSGEGDTQYF TGTGCCAGCAGCCCGGGGACTAGCGGGGAGGGAGATACGCAGTATTTT
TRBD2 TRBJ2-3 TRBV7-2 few CASSNPTSDTDTQYF TGTGCCAGCAGCAACCCCACTAGCGACACAGATACGCAGTATTTT
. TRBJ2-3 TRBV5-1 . CASSTGTSTITDTQYF TGCGCCAGCAGCACTGGGACTTCCACTATCACAGATACGCAGTATTTT
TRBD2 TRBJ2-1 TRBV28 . CASSPGLAGAPPFF TGTGCCAGCAGCCCAGGACTAGCGGGAGCCCCGCCGTTCTTC
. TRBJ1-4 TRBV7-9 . CASSLGGFNEKLFF TGTGCCAGCAGCCTAGGAGGGTTTAATGAAAAACTGTTTTTT
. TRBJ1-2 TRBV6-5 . CASGRRTDYGYTF TGTGCCAGTGGGAGAAGGACGGACTATGGCTACACCTTC
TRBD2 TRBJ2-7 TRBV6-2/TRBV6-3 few CASSYSGLGAYEQYF TGTGCCAGCAGTTACTCGGGACTAGGGGCCTACGAGCAGTACTTC
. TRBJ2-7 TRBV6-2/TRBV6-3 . CASSYSTVEQYF TGTGCCAGCAGTTACTCGACAGTCGAGCAGTACTTC
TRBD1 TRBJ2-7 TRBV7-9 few CASSLDLPGQGTYEQYF TGTGCCAGCAGCTTAGACCTCCCGGGACAGGGGACCTACGAGCAGTACTTC
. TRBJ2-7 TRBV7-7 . CASSLGGGVLDEQYF TGTGCCAGCAGCTTAGGCGGCGGGGTACTAGACGAGCAGTACTTC
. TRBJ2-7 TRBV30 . CAFGRASNSYEQYF TGTGCCTTTGGCAGGGCCTCGAACTCCTACGAGCAGTACTTC
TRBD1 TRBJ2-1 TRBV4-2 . CASGQGAFPYNEQFF TGTGCCAGCGGTCAGGGGGCCTTCCCCTACAATGAGCAGTTCTTC
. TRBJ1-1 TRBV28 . CASSLIGEGTEAFF TGTGCCAGCAGTTTAATCGGGGAGGGTACTGAAGCTTTCTTT
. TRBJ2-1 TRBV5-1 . CASSFRDLNNEQFF TGCGCCAGCAGCTTCCGGGACTTAAACAATGAGCAGTTCTTC
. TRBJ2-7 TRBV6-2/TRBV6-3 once CASSSGTLHPTYEQYF TGTGCCAGCAGTTCCGGGACACTCCACCCCACCTACGAGCAGTACTTC
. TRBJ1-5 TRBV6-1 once CASSGLGRGINQPQHF TGTGCCAGCAGTGGCCTTGGTAGGGGTATAAATCAGCCCCAGCATTTT
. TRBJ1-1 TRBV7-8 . CASSREGGRSTEAFF TGTGCCAGCAGTCGGGAGGGGGGGAGAAGTACTGAAGCTTTCTTT
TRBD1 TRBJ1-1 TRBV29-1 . CSVGGGQGNTEAFF TGCAGCGTTGGGGGGGGACAGGGGAACACTGAAGCTTTCTTT
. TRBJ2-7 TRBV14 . CASSQDLVSYEQYF TGTGCCAGCAGCCAAGATCTTGTGTCCTACGAGCAGTACTTC
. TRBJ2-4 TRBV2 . CASFRQGGIQYF TGTGCCAGCTTTCGGCAGGGTGGGATTCAGTACTTC
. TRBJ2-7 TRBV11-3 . CASSLDPHSSEQYF TGTGCCAGCAGCTTAGATCCTCACAGCAGCGAGCAGTACTTC
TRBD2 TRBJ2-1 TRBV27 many CASYPSGGYNEQFF TGTGCCAGCTACCCTAGCGGGGGCTACAATGAGCAGTTCTTC
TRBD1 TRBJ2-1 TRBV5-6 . CASSLDPDRLNGEQFF TGTGCCAGCAGCTTGGACCCGGACAGGCTTAACGGTGAGCAGTTCTTC
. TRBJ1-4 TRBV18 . CASSPRQTTNEKLFF TGTGCCAGCTCACCCAGACAGACAACTAATGAAAAACTGTTTTTT
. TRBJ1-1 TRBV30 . CAWRRGITEAFF TGTGCCTGGAGGCGTGGTATCACTGAAGCTTTCTTT
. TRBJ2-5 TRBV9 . CASSLGQSYQETQYF TGTGCCTCCTCCCTGGGACAATCGTACCAAGAGACCCAGTACTTC
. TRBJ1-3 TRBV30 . CAWTIRGRGSGNTIYF TGTGCCTGGACGATAAGAGGGAGGGGGTCTGGAAACACCATATATTTT
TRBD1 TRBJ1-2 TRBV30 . CAWSTGQPYTF TGTGCCTGGAGTACGGGACAGCCCTACACCTTC